This T cell receptor (beta chain) is from a study of blood T cells in healthy people across ages. Study-wide findings and caveats: Possibly, changes in expanded clonotypes were confounded because donor CMV status was unknown. The study could not conclusively compare naive and antigen-experienced cells, given its unsorted PBMCs.

This clonotype was observed many times. As yet, its antigen is unknown. The second PCR ran roughly 6 to 11 cycles with a sample-barcoded 5' primer and J-beta primers. TCRdb called the 5' RACE reads again in MiXCR, with one record for every CDR3 protein. This table holds 730,000 or so distinct CDR3 sequences, roughly 43% found once. J gave up 3 bases and V 3 bases, and 11 bases lay outside the gene matches. Per the germline V gene, CDR1 is SGHRS and CDR2 is YFSETQ. This CDR3 has 16 amino acids. V usage is TRBV5-1 and J usage is TRBJ2-5; 7 bases are shared with TRBD1. This receptor was obtained from an older woman in good health. Sequencing was performed on blood. CDR3 region: CASSSQPTGLEETQYF. CDR3 sequence (DNA): TGCGCCAGCAGCTCTCAACCGACAGGGTTAGAAGAGACCCAGTACTTC.